This T cell receptor beta chain was documented in a study of shared clonotypes between healthy human individuals. Points on this clone: This sample includes further DNA sequences coding for the same CDR3.

The V gene's germline CDR1 is LNHDA and CDR2 SQIVND (reference sequence). The CDR3 is 15 residues long. The ends lost 3 bases at V and 0 bases at J; junction bases unmatched: 1. Repertoires were generated with immunoSEQ multiplex PCR, while TCRdb's copy carries only in-frame clones and drops some. The repertoire has 1.4 million to 1.5 million clones, around 97% of them found once; the top ten carry over 1%. The sequenced sample was naive CD4+ T cells sorted from blood. As for subset: CD45RA+ positively selected. This clonotype was sampled from a man aged 25 to 45 in good health. The chain employs TRBV19 and TRBJ2-3; 9 bases map to TRBD2. CDR3 region: CASSMTSGSTDTQYF. CDR3 nucleotides: TGTGCCAGTAGTATGACTAGCGGTAGCACAGATACGCAGTATTTT.